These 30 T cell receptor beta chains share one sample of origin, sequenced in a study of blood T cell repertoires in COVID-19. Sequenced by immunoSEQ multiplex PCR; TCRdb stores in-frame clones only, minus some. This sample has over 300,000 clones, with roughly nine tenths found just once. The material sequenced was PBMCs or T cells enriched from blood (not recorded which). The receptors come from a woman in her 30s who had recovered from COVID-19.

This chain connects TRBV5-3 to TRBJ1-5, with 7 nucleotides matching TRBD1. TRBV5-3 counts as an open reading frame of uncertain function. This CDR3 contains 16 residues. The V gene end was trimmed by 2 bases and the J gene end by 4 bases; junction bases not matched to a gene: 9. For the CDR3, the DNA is TGTGCCAGAAGCTTATTTGTAACAGGGGCTAATCAGCCCCAGCATTTT. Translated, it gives CARSLFVTGANQPQHF.

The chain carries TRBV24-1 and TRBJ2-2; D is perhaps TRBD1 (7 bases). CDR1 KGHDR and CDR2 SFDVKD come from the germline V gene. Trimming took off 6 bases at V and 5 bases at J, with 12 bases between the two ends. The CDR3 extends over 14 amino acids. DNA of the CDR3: TGTGCCACCAGTAGTCCAGGGGGGACCGGGGAGCTGTTTTTT. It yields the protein CATSSPGGTGELFF.

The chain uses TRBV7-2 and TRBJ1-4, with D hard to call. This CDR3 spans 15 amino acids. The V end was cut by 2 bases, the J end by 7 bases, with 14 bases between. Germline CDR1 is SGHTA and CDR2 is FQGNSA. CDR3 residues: CASSLTVNSGEKLFF. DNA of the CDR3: TGTGCCAGCAGCTTAACGGTGAACTCGGGTGAAAAACTGTTTTTT.

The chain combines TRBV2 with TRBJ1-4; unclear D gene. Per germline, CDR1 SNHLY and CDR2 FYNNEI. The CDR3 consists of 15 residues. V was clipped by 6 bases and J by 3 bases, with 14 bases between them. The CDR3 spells CASRALTVANEKLFF. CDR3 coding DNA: TGTGCCAGCAGAGCCCTTACAGTTGCTAATGAAAAACTGTTTTTT. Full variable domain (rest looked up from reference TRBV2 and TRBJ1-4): EPEVTQTPSHQVTQMGQEVILRCVPISNHLYFYWYRQILGQKVEFLVSFYNNEISEKSEIFDDQFSVERPDGSNFTLKIRSTKLEDSAMYFCASRALTVANEKLFFGSGTQLSVL.

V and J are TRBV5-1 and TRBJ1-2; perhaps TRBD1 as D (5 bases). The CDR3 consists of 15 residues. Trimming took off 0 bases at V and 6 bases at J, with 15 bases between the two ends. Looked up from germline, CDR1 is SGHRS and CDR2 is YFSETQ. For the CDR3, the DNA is TGCGCCAGCAGCTTGGGATTGGGGCAGGGCCATGGCTACACCTTC. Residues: CASSLGLGQGHGYTF.

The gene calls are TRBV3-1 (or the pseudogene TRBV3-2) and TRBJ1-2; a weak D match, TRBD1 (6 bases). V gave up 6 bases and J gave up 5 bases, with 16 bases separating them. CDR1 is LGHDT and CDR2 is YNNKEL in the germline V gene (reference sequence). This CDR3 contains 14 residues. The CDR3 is CASRQTGQKYGYTF. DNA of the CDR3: TGTGCCAGCAGGCAAACTGGACAGAAGTATGGCTACACCTTC.

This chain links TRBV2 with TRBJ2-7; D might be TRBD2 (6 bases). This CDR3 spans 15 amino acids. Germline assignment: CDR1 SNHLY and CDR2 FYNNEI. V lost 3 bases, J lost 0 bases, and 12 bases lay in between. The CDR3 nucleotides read TGTGCCAGCAGTGAGGCGGGATATTCCTCCTACGAGCAGTACTTC. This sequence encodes CASSEAGYSSYEQYF. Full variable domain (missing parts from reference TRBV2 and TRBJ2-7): EPEVTQTPSHQVTQMGQEVILRCVPISNHLYFYWYRQILGQKVEFLVSFYNNEISEKSEIFDDQFSVERPDGSNFTLKIRSTKLEDSAMYFCASSEAGYSSYEQYFGPGTRLTVT.

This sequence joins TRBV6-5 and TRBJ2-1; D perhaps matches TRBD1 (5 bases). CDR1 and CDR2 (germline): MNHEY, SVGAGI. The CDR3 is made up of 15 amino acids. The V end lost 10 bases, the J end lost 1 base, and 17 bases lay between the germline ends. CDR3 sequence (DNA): TGTGCCACCCGCGACAGAATGAATTCCTACAATGAGCAGTTCTTC. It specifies CATRDRMNSYNEQFF.

The CDR3 reads CASSPGGPVLHF. CDR3 coding DNA: TGTGCCAGCAGCCCGGGGGGGCCGGTCCTCCACTTT. The chain couples TRBV12-3 or TRBV12-4 to TRBJ1-6; D perhaps matches TRBD1 (6 bases). V was pared by 6 bases and J by 15 bases, with 15 bases between. The CDR3 has 12 amino acids.

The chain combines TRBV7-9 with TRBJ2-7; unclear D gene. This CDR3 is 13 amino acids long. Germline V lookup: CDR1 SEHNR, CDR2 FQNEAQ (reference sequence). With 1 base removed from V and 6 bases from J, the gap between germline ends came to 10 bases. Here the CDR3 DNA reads TGTGCCAGCAGCTTAGTGGCCGCTTTCGAGCAGTACTTC. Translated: CASSLVAAFEQYF.

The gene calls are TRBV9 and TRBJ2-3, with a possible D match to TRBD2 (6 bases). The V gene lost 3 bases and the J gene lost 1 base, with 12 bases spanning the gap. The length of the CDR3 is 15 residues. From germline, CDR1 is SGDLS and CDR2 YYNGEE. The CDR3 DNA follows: TGTGCCAGCAGCGAACGGGGGAGCCGCACAGATACGCAGTATTTT. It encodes CASSERGSRTDTQYF.

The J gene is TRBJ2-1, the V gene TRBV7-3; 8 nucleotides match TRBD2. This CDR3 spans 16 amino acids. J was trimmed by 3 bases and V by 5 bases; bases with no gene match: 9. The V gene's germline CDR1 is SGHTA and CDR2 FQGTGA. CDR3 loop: CASSPGGLGLYNEQFF. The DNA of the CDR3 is TGTGCCAGCAGCCCCGGGGGACTAGGTCTCTACAATGAGCAGTTCTTC.

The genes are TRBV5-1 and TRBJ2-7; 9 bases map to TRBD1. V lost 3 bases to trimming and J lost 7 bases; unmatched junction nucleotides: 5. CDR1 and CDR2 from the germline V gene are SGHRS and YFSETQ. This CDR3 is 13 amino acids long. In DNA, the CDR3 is TGCGCCAGCAGCTCGGACAGGGGCTGGGAGCAGTACTTC. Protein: CASSSDRGWEQYF.

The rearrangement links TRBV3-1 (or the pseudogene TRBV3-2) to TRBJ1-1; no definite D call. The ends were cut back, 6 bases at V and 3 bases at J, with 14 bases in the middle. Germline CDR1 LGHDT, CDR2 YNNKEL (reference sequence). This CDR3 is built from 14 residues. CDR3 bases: TGTGCCAGCAGTAGTGGGCGGGTCCACACTGAAGCTTTCTTT. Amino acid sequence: CASSSGRVHTEAFF.

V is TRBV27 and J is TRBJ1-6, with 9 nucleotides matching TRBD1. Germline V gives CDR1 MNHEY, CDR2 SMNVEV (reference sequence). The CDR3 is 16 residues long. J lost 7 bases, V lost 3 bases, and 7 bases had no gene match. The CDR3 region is CASSFSPGQGNSPLHF. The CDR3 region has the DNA TGTGCCAGCAGTTTTTCACCGGGACAGGGAAATTCACCCCTCCACTTT.

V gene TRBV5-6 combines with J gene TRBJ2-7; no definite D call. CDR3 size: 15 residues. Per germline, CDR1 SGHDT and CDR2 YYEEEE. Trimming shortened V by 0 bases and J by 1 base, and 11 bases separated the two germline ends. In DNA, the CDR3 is TGTGCCAGCAGCTTGGGAGCCTCCGATTCCTACGAGCAGTACTTC. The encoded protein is CASSLGASDSYEQYF.

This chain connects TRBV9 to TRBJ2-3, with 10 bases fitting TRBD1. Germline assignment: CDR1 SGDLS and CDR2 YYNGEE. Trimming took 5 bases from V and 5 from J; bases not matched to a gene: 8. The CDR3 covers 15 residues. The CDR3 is CASSPRQGAGDTQYF. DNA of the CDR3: TGTGCCAGCAGTCCTAGACAGGGGGCAGGAGATACGCAGTATTTT.

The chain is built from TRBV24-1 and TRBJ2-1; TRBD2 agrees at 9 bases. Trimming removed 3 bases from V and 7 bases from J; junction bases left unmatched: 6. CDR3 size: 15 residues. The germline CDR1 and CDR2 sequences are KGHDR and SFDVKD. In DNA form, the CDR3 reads TGTGCCACCAGTGATCCAGCGGGGGGTAAAAATGAGCAGTTCTTC. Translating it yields CATSDPAGGKNEQFF.

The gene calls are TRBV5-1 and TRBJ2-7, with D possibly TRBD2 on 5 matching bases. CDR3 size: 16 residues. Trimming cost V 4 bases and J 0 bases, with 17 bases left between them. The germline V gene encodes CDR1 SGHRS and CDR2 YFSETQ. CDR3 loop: CASSPLKGVGSYEQYF. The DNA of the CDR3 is TGCGCCAGCAGCCCGTTGAAGGGAGTCGGCTCCTACGAGCAGTACTTC.

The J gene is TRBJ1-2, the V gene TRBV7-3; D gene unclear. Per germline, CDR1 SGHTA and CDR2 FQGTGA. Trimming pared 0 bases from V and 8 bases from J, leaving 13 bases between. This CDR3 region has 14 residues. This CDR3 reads CASSLTPGQAGYTF. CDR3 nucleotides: TGTGCCAGCAGCTTAACCCCCGGCCAGGCCGGCTACACCTTC.

The CDR3 spells CASSQAGRGNGELFF. DNA of the CDR3: TGCGCCAGCAGCCAAGCGGGGCGGGGAAACGGGGAGCTGTTTTTT. J is TRBJ2-2 and V is TRBV4-3, with D possibly TRBD2 on 6 matching bases. Germline V CDR1 and CDR2: LGHNA, YSLEER. With 1 base removed from V and 7 bases from J, the gap between germline ends came to 13 bases. This CDR3 is 15 amino acids long.

CDR3 residues: CASSLGQVTPEQFF. DNA of the CDR3: TGCGCCAGCAGCCTGGGACAGGTTACCCCTGAGCAGTTCTTC. V gene TRBV5-1 combines with J gene TRBJ2-1; 8 nucleotides line up with TRBD1. V was pared by 4 bases and J by 9 bases, with 9 bases of the junction left unmatched. The CDR3 totals 14 residues. Germline V CDR1 and CDR2: SGHRS, YFSETQ.

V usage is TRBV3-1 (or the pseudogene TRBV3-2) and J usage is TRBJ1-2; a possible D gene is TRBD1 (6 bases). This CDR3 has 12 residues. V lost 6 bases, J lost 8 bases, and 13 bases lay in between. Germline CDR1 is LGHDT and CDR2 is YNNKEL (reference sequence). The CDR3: CASSLTGTGYTF. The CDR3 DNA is TGTGCCAGCAGTCTTACCGGGACAGGCTACACCTTC.

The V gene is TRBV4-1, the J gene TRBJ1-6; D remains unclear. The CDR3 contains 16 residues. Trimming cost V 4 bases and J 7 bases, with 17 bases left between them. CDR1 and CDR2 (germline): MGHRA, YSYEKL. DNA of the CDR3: TGCGCCAGCAGCCCAAGGGAGGAGGCAGGCAATTCACCCCTCCACTTT. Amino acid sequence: CASSPREEAGNSPLHF.

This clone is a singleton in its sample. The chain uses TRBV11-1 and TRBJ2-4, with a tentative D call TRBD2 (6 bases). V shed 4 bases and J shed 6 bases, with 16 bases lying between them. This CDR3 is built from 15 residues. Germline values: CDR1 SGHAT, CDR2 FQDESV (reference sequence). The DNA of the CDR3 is TGTGCCAGCAGCTCGCGGGGAGAAAGGGTAAACATTCAGTACTTC. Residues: CASSSRGERVNIQYF. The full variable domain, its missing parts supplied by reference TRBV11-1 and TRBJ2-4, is EAEVAQSPRYKITEKSQAVAFWCDPISGHATLYWYRQILGQGPELLVQFQDESVVDDSQLPKDRFSAERLKGVDSTLKIQPAELGDSAMYLCASSSRGERVNIQYFGAGTRLSVL.

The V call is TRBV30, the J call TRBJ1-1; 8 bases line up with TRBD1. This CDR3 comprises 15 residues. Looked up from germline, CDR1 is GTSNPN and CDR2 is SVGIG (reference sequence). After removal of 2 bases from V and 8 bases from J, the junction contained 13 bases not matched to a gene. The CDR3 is CAWSWGQEPGTEAFF. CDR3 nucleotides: TGTGCCTGGAGTTGGGGACAGGAGCCTGGGACAGAAGCTTTCTTT.

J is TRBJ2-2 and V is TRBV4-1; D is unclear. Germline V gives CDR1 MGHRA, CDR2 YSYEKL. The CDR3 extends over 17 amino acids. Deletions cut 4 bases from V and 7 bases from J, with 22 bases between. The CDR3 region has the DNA TGCGCCAGCAGCCGCAATTCAGCCCGGGTCCCTGTCGGGGAGCTGTTTTTT. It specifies CASSRNSARVPVGELFF.

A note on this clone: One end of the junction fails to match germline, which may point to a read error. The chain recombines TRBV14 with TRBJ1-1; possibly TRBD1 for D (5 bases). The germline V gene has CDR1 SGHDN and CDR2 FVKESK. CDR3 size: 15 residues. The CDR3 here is CASSQDRGRWTEAFF. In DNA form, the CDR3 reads TGTGCCAGTAGCCAAGACCGGGGGAGGTGGACTGAAGCTTTCTTT.

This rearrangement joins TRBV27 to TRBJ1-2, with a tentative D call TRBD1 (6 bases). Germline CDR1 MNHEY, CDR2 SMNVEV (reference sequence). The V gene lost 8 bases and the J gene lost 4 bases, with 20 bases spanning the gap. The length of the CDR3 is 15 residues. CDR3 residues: CASQPDRSRGYGYTF. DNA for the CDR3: TGTGCCAGCCAGCCCGACAGGTCCCGAGGCTATGGCTACACCTTC.

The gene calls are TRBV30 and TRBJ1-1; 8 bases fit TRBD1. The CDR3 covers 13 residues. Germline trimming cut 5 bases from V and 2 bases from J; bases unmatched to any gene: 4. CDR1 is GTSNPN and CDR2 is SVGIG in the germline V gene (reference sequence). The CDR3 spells CAWDRGHNTEAFF. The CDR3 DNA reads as TGTGCCTGGGACAGGGGCCATAACACTGAAGCTTTCTTT.